Listed here are 27 T cell receptor beta chains from one sample, sequenced in a study of Ad26.COV2.S vaccination and SARS-CoV-2 variants. Described treatment: about 20 received Ad26.COV2.S at low or high dose, single or two shots; roughly five received placebo; per-sample allocation not given. Material that was analyzed had been drawn on day 63 after the first vaccine or placebo injection. Repertoires were generated with immunoSEQ multiplex PCR, while TCRdb's copy carries only in-frame clones and drops some. The data show roughly 380,000 clones, around 89% seen once. The sequenced sample was peripheral blood, obtained in a trial of Ad26.COV2.S vaccine versus placebo. The origin of the receptors is a person between 18 and 59 years old who received the Ad26.COV2.S COVID-19 vaccine or a placebo.

The chain links TRBV4-3 to TRBJ1-2; perhaps TRBD1 as D (5 bases). The germline V gene has CDR1 LGHNA and CDR2 YSLEER. This CDR3 has 14 amino acids. V shed 3 bases and J shed 0 bases, with 8 bases lying between them. The CDR3 nucleotides read TGCGCCAGCAGCCAGGGGGTAGCTAACTATGGCTACACCTTC. This encodes CASSQGVANYGYTF.

The chain joins TRBV7-2 to TRBJ2-5; 14 bases map to TRBD2. The V and J ends lost 5 bases and 3 bases, in that order; junction bases with no gene match: 5. Germline CDR1 reads SGHTA; CDR2 reads FQGNSA. The CDR3 extends over 16 amino acids. In DNA form, the CDR3 reads TGTGCCAGCAGCACCAGACTAGCGGGGGGGGAAGAGACCCAGTACTTC. It codes for CASSTRLAGGEETQYF.

The rearrangement links TRBV7-9 to TRBJ2-6; tentative D call: TRBD1 (6 bases). V lost 4 bases, J lost 9 bases, and 10 bases lay in between. The CDR3 has 13 amino acids. Germline V CDR1 and CDR2: SEHNR, FQNEAQ (reference sequence). The CDR3 nucleotides are TGTGCCAGCAGCTCAGGGGTGCACAACGTCCTGACTTTC. It specifies CASSSGVHNVLTF. Drawing the rest from reference TRBV7-9 and TRBJ2-6, the complete variable domain is DTGVSQNPRHKITKRGQNVTFRCDPISEHNRLYWYRQTLGQGPEFLTYFQNEAQLEKSRLLSDRFSAERPKGSFSTLEIQRTEQGDSAMYLCASSSGVHNVLTFGAGSRLTVL.

The chain couples TRBV7-2 to TRBJ2-7, with 7 positions matching TRBD2. Germline V gives CDR1 SGHTA, CDR2 FQGNSA. The CDR3 consists of 15 residues. V gave up 5 bases and J gave up 0 bases; unmatched junction bases: 7. The CDR3 here is CASSVSGVRSYEQYF. The CDR3 DNA follows: TGTGCCAGCAGCGTGAGCGGGGTTCGCTCCTACGAGCAGTACTTC.

The chain has TRBV7-8 and TRBJ2-7, with D maybe TRBD2 (6 bases). The CDR3 has 13 residues. In germline, CDR1 is SGHVS, CDR2 FQNEAQ. V lost 1 base to trimming and J lost 6 bases, with 10 bases between them. The CDR3 DNA is TGTGCCAGCAGCTTAGTCAGTAGCGGCGAGCAGTACTTC. Translated: CASSLVSSGEQYF.

This chain uses TRBV6-5 with TRBJ2-7, with a possible D match to TRBD1 (8 bases). V gave up 0 bases and J gave up 4 bases, with 10 bases separating them. The germline CDR1 and CDR2 sequences are MNHEY and SVGAGI. There are 14 residues in the CDR3. CDR3: CASSYSQGGYEQYF. CDR3 coding DNA: TGTGCCAGCAGTTACTCACAGGGGGGGTACGAGCAGTACTTC.

This clone has only a few counts. V is TRBV5-4 and J is TRBJ2-2; 7 positions agree with TRBD1. CDR3 length: 16 residues. Germline values: CDR1 SGHNT, CDR2 YYREEE (reference sequence). V dropped 4 bases and J dropped 8; count of bases not matched to a gene: 14. This CDR3 is CASSGGQRLVSGELFF. The CDR3 nucleotides are TGTGCCAGCAGCGGGGGACAGAGGCTTGTGTCTGGGGAGCTGTTTTTT.

J is TRBJ2-7 and V is TRBV20-1; no reliable D call. The germline CDR1 and CDR2 sequences are DFQATT and SNEGSKA (reference sequence). V was shortened by 3 bases and J by 1 base, with 7 bases between the two germline ends. This CDR3 is built from 12 residues. CDR3 loop: CSASFISYEQYF. The DNA for the CDR3 is TGCAGTGCTAGTTTCATATCCTACGAGCAGTACTTC.

V and J are TRBV28 and TRBJ2-7, with 8 bases aligning to TRBD1. The J segment lost 2 bases and the V segment lost 7 bases, leaving 4 bases of the junction unmatched. The CDR3 consists of 13 residues. Looked up from germline, CDR1 is MDHEN and CDR2 is SYDVKM. In nucleotides, the CDR3 is TGTGCCAGCAAGCCCAGGGGGCCCTACGAGCAGTACTTC. It codes for CASKPRGPYEQYF.

This chain connects TRBV18 to TRBJ2-3, with D possibly matching TRBD1 (6 bases). This CDR3 is built from 17 residues. V gave up 2 bases and J gave up 0 bases, with 15 bases separating them. Germline V lookup: CDR1 KGHSH, CDR2 LQKENI. The CDR3 DNA reads as TGTGCCAGCTCACCAATCCCCGCAGGGGACAGCACAGATACGCAGTATTTT. Protein sequence: CASSPIPAGDSTDTQYF.

The chain links TRBV5-6 to TRBJ2-3; TRBD2 agrees at 10 bases. V shed 4 bases, J shed 9 bases, and the junction held 11 bases outside the gene matches. The CDR3 length is 15 residues. CDR1 and CDR2 (germline): SGHDT, YYEEEE. The CDR3 DNA sequence: TGTGCCAGCAGCACCCCCGGGACTAGCGTGGGGACGCAGTATTTT. This translates into CASSTPGTSVGTQYF.

With respect to this clone: This specimen includes other DNA sequences encoding the same CDR3. The chain joins TRBV7-9 to TRBJ2-7, with D perhaps matching TRBD1 or TRBD2 (5 bases each). V was cut by 1 base and J by 6 bases, with 7 bases left in between. This CDR3 is 12 amino acids long. The germline V gene has CDR1 SEHNR and CDR2 FQNEAQ (reference sequence). Written as DNA, the CDR3 is TGTGCCAGCAGCTTAGGGGGGTCCGAGCAGTACTTC. Translating gives CASSLGGSEQYF.

The V call is TRBV19, the J call TRBJ1-1; D not resolved. CDR3 size: 14 residues. Germline CDR1 and CDR2: LNHDA and SQIVND (reference sequence). V lost 5 bases and J 6 bases, leaving 16 bases between the germline ends. The CDR3 DNA reads as TGTGCCAGTAGTCGTTTTCGGGAGGCGCCTGAAGCTTTCTTT. Translated, it gives CASSRFREAPEAFF.

This chain links TRBV11-1 with TRBJ2-3; tentative D call: TRBD1 (6 bases). The V gene lost 7 bases and the J gene lost 2 bases, with 13 bases spanning the gap. Germline V gene sequence: CDR1 SGHAT, CDR2 FQDESV (reference sequence). The CDR3 totals 14 residues. CDR3 sequence: CASKGDNPTDTQYF. DNA of the CDR3: TGTGCCAGCAAAGGGGACAACCCCACAGATACGCAGTATTTT.

The chain combines TRBV7-9 with TRBJ2-7, with TRBD2 matching 12 bases. The ends lost 3 bases at V and 6 bases at J; junction bases unmatched: 3. The CDR3 consists of 14 residues. Germline V gene sequence: CDR1 SEHNR, CDR2 FQNEAQ (reference sequence). The CDR3 sequence: CASSFGTSGSEQYF. DNA for the CDR3: TGTGCCAGCAGCTTTGGGACTAGCGGGTCCGAGCAGTACTTC.

This rearrangement joins TRBV7-8 to TRBJ2-5; D perhaps matches TRBD2 (7 bases). Germline loops: CDR1 SGHVS, CDR2 FQNEAQ. The CDR3 is made up of 16 amino acids. Trimming left V 4 bases short and J 5 bases short, with 20 bases between. The CDR3 loop is CASSSLPWGGAETQYF. CDR3 coding DNA: TGTGCCAGCAGCTCCCTCCCCTGGGGGGGGGCCGAGACCCAGTACTTC.

This chain links TRBV28 with TRBJ1-1, with 7 bases that match TRBD1. This CDR3 has 14 amino acids. V shed 6 bases, J shed 8 bases, and the junction held 12 bases outside the gene matches. Germline CDR1 and CDR2: MDHEN and SYDVKM. The CDR3 sequence: CASRGLLGTDEAFF. The CDR3 nucleotides are TGTGCCAGCAGGGGGCTATTAGGGACAGACGAAGCTTTCTTT.

The chain carries TRBV10-3 and TRBJ2-7; D gene unclear. Trimming removed 2 bases at V and 4 bases at J, with 6 bases between. The CDR3 is 12 residues long. Germline V lookup: CDR1 ENHRY, CDR2 SYGVKD. The CDR3 DNA sequence: TGTGCCATCAGTGAGCGATCGTACGAGCAGTACTTC. Protein sequence: CAISERSYEQYF.

The J gene is TRBJ1-1, the V gene TRBV6-4; D may be TRBD1 (5 bases). Germline-derived CDR1 and CDR2 are MRHNA and SNTAGT. Trimming removed 7 bases at V and 1 base at J, with 16 bases between. This CDR3 spans 15 amino acids. CDR3 sequence reads: CASTISTGENTEAFF. DNA for the CDR3: TGTGCCAGCACAATATCGACGGGGGAGAACACTGAAGCTTTCTTT.

The chain links TRBV5-1 to TRBJ2-3, with 9 bases that match TRBD1. J gave up 4 bases and V 4 bases, and 13 bases lay outside the gene matches. This CDR3 contains 17 residues. Germline-derived CDR1 and CDR2 are SGHRS and YFSETQ. CDR3 loop: CASSSNTGGSGADTQYF. The CDR3 DNA reads as TGCGCCAGCAGCAGCAATACAGGGGGCAGTGGCGCAGATACGCAGTATTTT.

CDR3: CASSLDPGRRGELFF. In DNA form, the CDR3 reads TGTGCCAGCAGCTTAGATCCGGGGCGGCGAGGGGAGCTGTTTTTT. The gene calls are TRBV11-2 and TRBJ2-2; D is tentatively TRBD1 or TRBD2 (5 bases each). Trimming left V 0 bases short and J 8 bases short, with 13 bases between. This CDR3 comprises 15 residues. Germline assignment: CDR1 SGHAT and CDR2 FQNNGV.

CDR3 in DNA: TGTGCCAGCAGCCAAGCTACCGGGACAGGGAGCACAGATACGCAGTATTTT. Protein: CASSQATGTGSTDTQYF. The J gene is TRBJ2-3, the V gene TRBV4-2, with 9 bases aligning to TRBD1. CDR1 and CDR2 from the germline V gene are LGHNA and YNFKEQ. This CDR3 contains 17 residues. Germline trimming cut 1 base from V and 0 bases from J; bases unmatched to any gene: 5.

The genes are TRBV24-1 and TRBJ1-1; 9 bases are a match to TRBD1. V trimming: 7 bases; J trimming: 3 bases; junction bases outside the gene matches: 5. CDR3 length: 14 amino acids. Germline V gene data show CDR1 as KGHDR and CDR2 as SFDVKD. The CDR3, as DNA: TGTGCCACCAGGGGGGACAGGGATGACACTGAAGCTTTCTTT. Its protein product is CATRGDRDDTEAFF.

This clone appeared a few times. This CDR3 is CAWRNPRDRNSPLHF. CDR3 DNA sequence: TGTGCCTGGAGGAACCCACGGGACAGGAATTCACCCCTCCACTTT. The V gene is TRBV30, the J gene TRBJ1-6, with 8 bases fitting TRBD1. CDR1 is GTSNPN, CDR2 SVGIG, per germline (reference sequence). V was clipped by 3 bases and J by 7 bases; unmatched bases: 8. The CDR3 spans 15 residues.

CDR3 in DNA: TGTGCCAGAAGCTGTTACAGGGAGGGGGCCAACGTCCTGACTTTC. Translating gives CARSCYREGANVLTF. The chain employs TRBV5-3 and TRBJ2-6; possible D gene TRBD1, 6 bases. TRBV5-3 is known as an ORF, though its function is uncertain. Trimming stripped 3 bases from V and 4 bases from J, with 11 bases between. The CDR3 is 15 residues long.

Only a few counts were recorded for this clone. The chain uses TRBV27 and TRBJ1-3, with D unresolved. V was shortened by 7 bases and J by 0 bases, with 13 bases between the two germline ends. CDR3 length: 15 amino acids. Per the germline V gene, CDR1 is MNHEY and CDR2 is SMNVEV (reference sequence). The CDR3 protein is CASKPEGASGNTIYF. The CDR3, as DNA: TGTGCCAGCAAGCCGGAGGGAGCCTCTGGAAACACCATATATTTT.

This clone showed up just a few times. The V gene is TRBV7-9, the J gene TRBJ2-7, with TRBD1 matching over 10 bases. V was pared by 6 bases and J by 2 bases, with 13 bases of the junction left unmatched. In germline, CDR1 is SEHNR, CDR2 FQNEAQ (reference sequence). The CDR3 sequence is 17 residues long. DNA of the CDR3: TGTGCCAGCAGTTGGCCGATCTCGGGACAGGGGACCTACGAGCAGTACTTC. It encodes CASSWPISGQGTYEQYF.